Sequencing of this TCR beta chain was carried out in a study of patients and donors after allogeneic stem cell transplantation. TCRdb passed the RT-PCR reads through MiXCR, listing each CDR3 protein once. The table has fewer than 1,500 distinct CDR3 sequences, less than 45% seen once; the top ten hold roughly 35%. Germline CDR1 is MGHRA and CDR2 is YSYEKL. CDR3 size: 17 residues. Trimming removed 0 bases at V and 1 base at J, with 15 bases between. This clonotype was recorded only once. The specimen sequenced was blood, either unsorted or a sorted T cell fraction (not recorded which). The chain uses TRBV4-1 and TRBJ1-2; D might be TRBD1 (5 bases). The receptor was isolated from a human donor who was either an allogeneic HSCT recipient or a stem cell or donor lymphocyte infusion donor (not recorded which). It is not recorded whose cells these are; they may come from a transplant donor. The CDR3 DNA sequence: TGCGCCAGCAGCCAAGATCGTTGGGGGAGTAATAACTATGGCTACACCTTC. It is translated as CASSQDRWGSNNYGYTF.